The 26 T cell receptor beta chains below come from one sample, sequenced in a study of blood T cells in healthy people across ages. Alongside a J-beta primer mix, a sample-barcoded 5' primer served in a second PCR lasting about 7 to 11 cycles. Using its own MiXCR run on the 5' RACE reads, TCRdb lists one record per CDR3 protein. The profile shows about 1,000,000 distinct CDR3 sequences, around 45% of them singletons. Sequenced sample: blood. The receptors here all came from a woman aged 60 to 75 in good health.

The chain is built from TRBV28 and TRBJ2-5; D unresolved. The V end lost 7 bases, the J end lost 7 bases, and 13 bases lay between the germline ends. Germline values: CDR1 MDHEN, CDR2 SYDVKM. The CDR3 totals 12 residues. CDR3 sequence: CASTRPLGTQYF. CDR3 nucleotide sequence: TGTGCCAGCACTCGTCCCCTGGGGACCCAGTACTTC.

This clonotype was seen only a few times. The rearrangement links TRBV10-3 to TRBJ2-1, with D perhaps TRBD2 (6 bases). This CDR3 has 14 amino acids. Germline CDR1 is ENHRY and CDR2 is SYGVKD. The germline V and J ends were trimmed by 6 bases and 2 bases, with 11 bases remaining between them. DNA for the CDR3: TGTGCCATCAGAAGACTAGGGACCTACAATGAGCAGTTCTTC. Protein sequence: CAIRRLGTYNEQFF.

The V call is TRBV4-1, the J call TRBJ1-2, with a weak D call TRBD1 (5 bases). V gave up 0 bases and J gave up 6 bases, with 14 bases separating them. Looked up from germline, CDR1 is MGHRA and CDR2 is YSYEKL. The CDR3 has 15 amino acids. CDR3 nucleotides: TGCGCCAGCAGCCAAGATCTTGTGGGGCGAGATGGCTACACCTTC. Protein sequence: CASSQDLVGRDGYTF.

The CDR3 coding sequence is TGTGCCAGCAGTTTCCGAGGGACAGGGGCCTACGAGCAGTACTTC. Translating gives CASSFRGTGAYEQYF. The chain joins TRBV28 to TRBJ2-5; 10 nucleotides line up with TRBD1. TRBJ2-7 matches the DNA end more closely, so the J call is doubtful. Germline values: CDR1 MDHEN, CDR2 SYDVKM. This CDR3 contains 15 residues.

The chain employs TRBV29-1 and TRBJ2-3; weak D call: TRBD1 (6 bases). The CDR3 contains 14 residues. V lost 6 bases and J lost 1, with 14 bases in between. CDR1 SQVTM and CDR2 ANQGSEA come from the germline V gene. CDR3 loop: CSVLLEGGTDTQYF. The CDR3 DNA sequence: TGCAGCGTCCTGCTAGAGGGGGGCACAGATACGCAGTATTTT.

The chain couples TRBV10-1 to TRBJ2-1; 15 bases fit TRBD2. V shed 3 bases, J shed 11 bases, and the junction held 5 bases outside the gene matches. From germline, CDR1 is WNHNN and CDR2 SYGVQD (reference sequence). The CDR3 runs to 15 residues. This CDR3 is CASSEGGLAGGKQFF. The CDR3 coding sequence is TGCGCCAGCAGTGAAGGAGGACTAGCGGGAGGGAAGCAGTTCTTC.

The V gene is TRBV10-2, the J gene TRBJ1-1, with 7 bases lining up with TRBD1. The CDR3 length is 12 residues. V trimming: 6 bases; J trimming: 8 bases; junction bases outside the gene matches: 6. Germline assignment: CDR1 WSHSY and CDR2 SAAADI. The CDR3 DNA reads as TGCGCCAGCAGCCAGGGACAGCCCGAAGCTTTCTTT. It translates to CASSQGQPEAFF.

The chain couples TRBV28 to TRBJ1-1; 7 bases are shared with TRBD1. From germline, CDR1 is MDHEN and CDR2 SYDVKM. Trimming at V came to 4 bases and at J to 3 bases, leaving 5 bases not matched to a gene. The CDR3 spans 14 residues. The CDR3 sequence is CASSYPGQHTEAFF. Here the CDR3 DNA reads TGTGCCAGCAGTTATCCGGGACAGCACACTGAAGCTTTCTTT.

This clonotype appeared a few times. The V call is TRBV5-1, the J call TRBJ2-5; TRBD2 matches at 9 bases. V shed 3 bases, J shed 11 bases, and the junction held 8 bases outside the gene matches. The CDR3 extends over 13 amino acids. The germline V gene has CDR1 SGHRS and CDR2 YFSETQ. The CDR3 coding sequence is TGCGCCAGCAGCTCGGGACTAGCAGATGAGCAGTACTTC. Residues: CASSSGLADEQYF.

This clonotype was detected a few times. The chain recombines TRBV10-2 with TRBJ2-7, with D unresolved. This CDR3 comprises 12 residues. The V gene's germline CDR1 is WSHSY and CDR2 SAAADI. V dropped 0 bases and J dropped 9 bases, with 9 bases sitting between them. CDR3 protein: CASSESEVWQYF. The CDR3, as DNA: TGCGCCAGCAGTGAGTCTGAGGTTTGGCAGTACTTC.

Worth noting for this clonotype: A read error may account for a junction end that differs from germline. The V and J genes are TRBV7-9 and TRBJ2-7, with unresolved D. The V gene's germline CDR1 is SEHNR and CDR2 FQNEAQ (reference sequence). The CDR3 runs to 15 residues. The CDR3 DNA follows: TGTGCCGGCAGCCCCAAGGGTTTGACCAGCTACGAGCAGTACTTC. Protein: CAGSPKGLTSYEQYF.

The chain joins TRBV7-2 to TRBJ1-2, with D unclear. The V end lost 1 base, the J end lost 12 bases, and 15 bases lay between the germline ends. CDR1 SGHTA and CDR2 FQGNSA come from the germline V gene. This CDR3 has 13 amino acids. CDR3 nucleotide sequence: TGTGCCAGCAGCTTAGATGGGCAGCCGGTGGACACCTTC. Translating gives CASSLDGQPVDTF.

The gene calls are TRBV7-2 and TRBJ2-1; a weak D match, TRBD1 (6 bases). Germline V lookup: CDR1 SGHTA, CDR2 FQGNSA. The CDR3 extends over 16 amino acids. With 2 bases removed from V and 8 bases from J, the gap between germline ends came to 19 bases. The CDR3 here is CASSLIRGTLADEQFF. CDR3 DNA: TGTGCCAGCAGCTTAATCAGGGGTACTCTGGCAGATGAGCAGTTCTTC. The full variable domain, in which reference TRBV7-2 and TRBJ2-1 provide the parts outside the CDR3, is GAGVSQSPSNKVTEKGKDVELRCDPISGHTALYWYRQSLGQGLEFLIYFQGNSAPDKSGLPSDRFSAERTGGSVSTLTIQRTQQEDSAVYLCASSLIRGTLADEQFFGPGTRLTVL.

This clonotype has at least ten counts. The CDR3 coding sequence is TGTGCCAGCAGTTTCACCGGCCAGCGGGCCTACAATGAGCAGTTCTTC. Translated: CASSFTGQRAYNEQFF. This rearrangement joins TRBV12-3 or TRBV12-4 to TRBJ2-1, with D possibly TRBD2 on 6 matching bases. V shed 3 bases and J shed 2 bases, with 14 bases lying between them. This CDR3 is 16 amino acids long.

In DNA form, the CDR3 reads TGTGCCAGCAGCGTAGAGGATACCTACGAGCAGTACTTC. It encodes CASSVEDTYEQYF. The chain recombines TRBV9 with TRBJ2-7; no clear D. Germline lookup yields CDR1 SGDLS and CDR2 YYNGEE. This CDR3 spans 13 amino acids. V was clipped by 0 bases and J by 2 bases, with 6 bases between them. Drawing the rest from reference TRBV9 and TRBJ2-7, the complete variable domain is DSGVTQTPKHLITATGQRVTLRCSPRSGDLSVYWYQQSLDQGLQFLIQYYNGEERAKGNILERFSAQQFPDLHSELNLSSLELGDSALYFCASSVEDTYEQYFGPGTRLTVT.

This clonotype was seen a handful of times. V gene TRBV12-3 or TRBV12-4 combines with J gene TRBJ2-7, with 12 bases identical to TRBD2. V lost 7 bases, J lost 6 bases, and 13 bases stayed unmatched. The CDR3 consists of 16 residues. The CDR3 DNA sequence: TGTGCCAGCACCCTCTCGACTAGCGGGAGTTCTGGCGAGCAGTACTTC. This gives the protein CASTLSTSGSSGEQYF.

The J gene is TRBJ2-1, the V gene TRBV7-8, with D possibly TRBD1 on 6 matching bases. This CDR3 is built from 14 residues. V dropped 5 bases and J dropped 0 bases, with 8 bases sitting between them. Germline V CDR1 and CDR2: SGHVS, FQNEAQ. CDR3 sequence (DNA): TGTGCCAGCAGCACAGGGTACTCCTACAATGAGCAGTTCTTC. This translates into CASSTGYSYNEQFF.

The V call is TRBV16, the J call TRBJ1-2; TRBD1 matches 9 bases. Trimming cost V 4 bases and J 1 base; bases outside gene matches: 4. The CDR3 sequence is 15 residues long. The germline V gene encodes CDR1 KGHSY and CDR2 FQNENV. In DNA form, the CDR3 reads TGTGCCAGCAGCCCAGGGACAGGGCTTAACTATGGCTACACCTTC. Its protein is CASSPGTGLNYGYTF.

The chain is built from TRBV3-1 and TRBJ2-1; TRBD2 is a possible D gene (6 bases). The V gene's germline CDR1 is LGHDT and CDR2 YNNKEL (reference sequence). V lost 4 bases and J lost 3, with 19 bases in between. The CDR3 consists of 17 residues. The CDR3 DNA sequence: TGTGCCAGCAGCCCAAAACCCGGGACTTCCCTCTACAATGAGCAGTTCTTC. Protein product: CASSPKPGTSLYNEQFF.

Many counts were recorded for this clonotype. The rearrangement uses TRBV29-1 and TRBJ2-7; D unresolved. The CDR3 runs 12 residues. The germline V and J ends were trimmed by 4 bases and 0 bases, with 7 bases remaining between them. Germline loops: CDR1 SQVTM, CDR2 ANQGSEA. This chain's CDR3 is CSVGPSSYEQYF. CDR3 DNA sequence: TGCAGCGTTGGTCCTAGCTCCTACGAGCAGTACTTC.

V is TRBV7-9 and J is TRBJ2-7; D ambiguous. Judging by the DNA end, TRBJ2-4 fits better; the J call may be wrong. Germline-derived CDR1 and CDR2 are SEHNR and FQNEAQ (reference sequence). The CDR3 covers 12 residues. The CDR3 loop reads CASSLAQNIQYF. CDR3 sequence (DNA): TGTGCCAGCAGCTTAGCTCAGAACATTCAGTACTTC.

This clonotype was counted between two and nine times. At one end the junction does not follow the germline gene, possibly because of a read error. The rearrangement joins TRBV4-2 to TRBJ2-4; D is possibly TRBD1 (5 bases). The DNA end is more similar to TRBJ2-5, so the J call may be wrong. Germline-derived CDR1 and CDR2 are LGHNA and YNFKEQ. The CDR3 sequence is 17 residues long. The CDR3 loop is CASSQEDLGRIQGTQYF. The CDR3, as DNA: TGTGCCAGCAGCCAAGAGGATTTGGGGCGGATTCAAGGGACCCAGTACTTC.

J is TRBJ1-1 and V is TRBV20-1; possibly TRBD1 for D (5 bases). The CDR3 spans 15 residues. From germline, CDR1 is DFQATT and CDR2 SNEGSKA (reference sequence). V gave up 4 bases and J gave up 1 base, with 16 bases separating them. In DNA, the CDR3 is TGCAGTGCTAAGTGGCCGGGACCAACGAACACTGAAGCTTTCTTT. Its translation: CSAKWPGPTNTEAFF.

The V call is TRBV7-2, the J call TRBJ2-3, with TRBD2 identical over 10 bases. Looked up from germline, CDR1 is SGHTA and CDR2 is FQGNSA. V gave up 6 bases and J gave up 0 bases; unmatched junction bases: 6. The CDR3 loop spans 16 amino acids. CDR3 sequence: CASRKLGLASTDTQYF. The CDR3 nucleotides read TGTGCCAGCAGGAAGCTGGGACTAGCGAGCACAGATACGCAGTATTTT. Filled out from reference TRBV7-2 and TRBJ2-3, the complete variable domain reads GAGVSQSPSNKVTEKGKDVELRCDPISGHTALYWYRQSLGQGLEFLIYFQGNSAPDKSGLPSDRFSAERTGGSVSTLTIQRTQQEDSAVYLCASRKLGLASTDTQYFGPGTRLTVL.

The chain links TRBV7-9 to TRBJ2-5, with TRBD2 matching 10 bases. Germline CDR1 SEHNR, CDR2 FQNEAQ (reference sequence). The V and J ends lost 4 bases and 2 bases, in that order; junction bases with no gene match: 10. The CDR3 loop spans 17 amino acids. For the CDR3, the DNA is TGTGCCAGCAGCTCGCCCCCTAGCGGGAGATCTCAAGAGACCCAGTACTTC. Its protein product is CASSSPPSGRSQETQYF.

The rearrangement links TRBV5-1 to TRBJ1-4; 11 bases map to TRBD1. CDR3 length equals 18 residues. V dropped 6 bases and J dropped 0; count of bases not matched to a gene: 10. CDR1 is SGHRS and CDR2 is YFSETQ in the germline V gene. CDR3 bases: TGCGCCAGCACCCGGACAGGGGGCAAAGCTTCAACTAATGAAAAACTGTTTTTT. This codes for CASTRTGGKASTNEKLFF.